This TCR beta chain was found in a study of blood T cell repertoires in COVID-19. Study as a whole: Acute and convalescent COVID-19 samples came from the United States, Italy and Spain.

The germline V gene encodes CDR1 SGHDN and CDR2 FVKESK. The CDR3 consists of 12 residues. V was trimmed by 3 bases and J by 6 bases, leaving 6 bases between them. The method was immunoSEQ multiplex PCR; TCRdb's version includes in-frame clones alone and lacks a portion of them. Counted here are some 290,000 clones, 88% occurring once; the ten biggest clones make up about 11%. This clonotype was sampled from a woman aged 30 to 39 with COVID-19, enrolled during active disease. Sequencing input: peripheral blood. The rearrangement uses TRBV14 and TRBJ2-4, with D possibly being TRBD2 (5 bases). The CDR3 DNA reads as TGTGCCAGCAGCCAGGGGAGAAACATTCAGTACTTC. Residues: CASSQGRNIQYF.